This is a list of T cell receptor beta chains from one sample in a study of blood T cell repertoires in COVID-19. Method: immunoSEQ multiplex PCR; TCRdb's copy keeps in-frame clones and lacks some. This sample has about 220,000 clones; around 83% occur once, and the top ten carry about 3%. Specimen: peripheral blood. All receptors derive from a man aged 45 to 65 who had recovered from COVID-19. The CDR3 runs from the conserved cysteine through the conserved F or W. Each record gives: CDR3 length, V gene, J gene, clone size, CDR3 protein. Clone size, where shown, is once, few, many, or a class for clones that have expanded.

15,TRBV19,TRBJ2-2,-,CASSKDRGNTGELFF
14,TRBV7-9,TRBJ2-1,-,CASSLLAGGVEQFF
13,TRBV12-3/TRBV12-4,TRBJ1-1,-,CASSLTANTEAFF
15,TRBV27,TRBJ2-5,-,CASSLILGGQETQYF
15,TRBV14,TRBJ2-1,-,CASSHDQRFYNEQFF
13,TRBV30,TRBJ2-7,-,CAWSRNSLYEQYF
15,TRBV19,TRBJ2-7,-,CASSMSGRSAYEQYF
16,TRBV4-2,TRBJ2-3,-,CASSQVIEGSGDTQYF
14,TRBV3-1/TRBV3-2,TRBJ2-3,once,CASSQLLGTDAVYF
14,TRBV5-1,TRBJ1-2,-,CASSLEWGHDGYTF
15,TRBV5-8,TRBJ2-7,-,CASSLGVSGSYEQYF
16,TRBV5-1,TRBJ1-1,few,CASSFTGGRGNTEAFF
18,TRBV10-2,TRBJ2-7,once,CASSERPGKTSDSYEQYF